These 2 T cell receptor beta chains came from one sample sequenced in a study of control samples from healthy donors and cancer patients. The repertoire was sequenced with immunoSEQ multiplex PCR; TCRdb's copy has only in-frame clones and lacks some. The profile shows some 150,000 clones, around 91% of them singletons. Sequenced: blood. Receptor source: a woman aged 30 to 39 in good health.

The chain is built from TRBV4-1 and TRBJ2-7, with 9 bases aligning to TRBD1. CDR3 length: 14 residues. V lost 3 bases and J lost 4; bases outside the gene matches: 4. CDR1 MGHRA and CDR2 YSYEKL come from the germline V gene. CDR3 region: CASSQGTGMYEQYF. The CDR3 DNA reads as TGCGCCAGCAGCCAGGGGACAGGGATGTACGAGCAGTACTTC.

This sequence joins TRBV9 and TRBJ1-2, with 8 bases that match TRBD1. The CDR3 extends over 16 amino acids. After removal of 4 bases from V and 5 bases from J, the junction contained 13 bases not matched to a gene. Germline V CDR1 and CDR2: SGDLS, YYNGEE. The CDR3 spells CASSPQGQGGGYGYTF. The CDR3 bases are TGTGCCAGCAGCCCACAAGGACAGGGAGGGGGGTATGGCTACACCTTC.